The 24 T cell receptor beta chains reported below all come from one sample, sequenced in a study of PD-L1 blockade in urothelial cancer. The table came from immunoSEQ multiplex PCR; TCRdb's copy has only in-frame clones and leaves some out. The repertoire holds under 55,000 clones, with about 80% as singletons. The sequences come from PBMCs, collected around atezolizumab (anti-PD-L1) treatment. Source of these receptors: a man aged 40-50 years with urothelial cancer.

The J gene is TRBJ1-2, the V gene TRBV7-2; 7 bases fit TRBD1. The CDR3 is 15 residues long. The V and J ends lost 5 bases and 2 bases, in that order; junction bases with no gene match: 8. The germline gives CDR1 SGHTA, CDR2 FQGNSA. In nucleotides, the CDR3 is TGTGCCAGCAGCCGAAGACCGGGACAGAACTATGGCTACACCTTC. This codes for CASSRRPGQNYGYTF.

The chain carries TRBV5-1 and TRBJ2-1, with 7 bases aligning to TRBD2. Trimming cost V 1 base and J 3 bases; bases outside gene matches: 4. The CDR3 spans 15 residues. Germline CDR1 and CDR2: SGHRS and YFSETQ. The chain's CDR3 is CASSLIAGNYNEQFF. The DNA of the CDR3 is TGCGCCAGCAGCTTGATAGCGGGCAACTACAATGAGCAGTTCTTC.

A single count supports this clone. The rearrangement links TRBV6-5 to TRBJ2-7; the D gene is possibly TRBD1 (7 bases). The CDR3 extends over 12 amino acids. Germline CDR1 MNHEY, CDR2 SVGAGI. The V and J ends lost 6 bases and 3 bases respectively, with 9 bases between them. The CDR3 is CASRRDSYEQYF. The CDR3, as DNA: TGTGCCAGCAGGCGGGACAGCTACGAGCAGTACTTC.

This rearrangement joins TRBV7-3 to TRBJ2-1, with TRBD2 identical over 8 bases. This CDR3 comprises 16 residues. Per the germline V gene, CDR1 is SGHTA and CDR2 is FQGTGA. J was trimmed by 3 bases and V by 2 bases; bases with no gene match: 6. The DNA of the CDR3 is TGTGCCAGCAGCTTACGGGGGGGGGACGTCTACAATGAGCAGTTCTTC. Its translation: CASSLRGGDVYNEQFF.

V usage is TRBV7-9 and J usage is TRBJ2-5, with D possibly TRBD1 on 6 matching bases. The CDR3 runs 15 residues. Germline values: CDR1 SEHNR, CDR2 FQNEAQ (reference sequence). Deletions cut 0 bases from V and 5 bases from J, with 13 bases between. This CDR3 is CASSLAGARGETQYF. The CDR3 coding sequence is TGTGCCAGCAGCTTAGCGGGGGCCAGAGGGGAGACCCAGTACTTC. Looking up the rest from reference TRBV7-9 and TRBJ2-5 gives the full variable domain: DTGVSQNPRHKITKRGQNVTFRCDPISEHNRLYWYRQTLGQGPEFLTYFQNEAQLEKSRLLSDRFSAERPKGSFSTLEIQRTEQGDSAMYLCASSLAGARGETQYFGPGTRLLVL.

The CDR3 DNA sequence: TGTGCCAGCAGCTTAGGACTAGCGGGAGTGGGAGAGACCCAGTACTTC. Amino acid sequence: CASSLGLAGVGETQYF. This chain uses TRBV11-3 with TRBJ2-5; 12 nucleotides line up with TRBD2. Germline V gives CDR1 SGHNT, CDR2 YENEEA. The V gene end was trimmed by 1 base and the J gene end by 4 bases; junction bases not matched to a gene: 4. The CDR3 sequence is 16 residues long.

The chain employs TRBV6-5 and TRBJ2-3; D unresolved. V gave up 8 bases and J gave up 2 bases, with 11 bases separating them. The germline CDR1 and CDR2 sequences are MNHEY and SVGAGI. This CDR3 is built from 13 residues. CDR3 region: CASVGGLTDTQYF. The CDR3 DNA sequence: TGTGCCAGCGTCGGCGGTCTCACAGATACGCAGTATTTT.

As DNA, the CDR3 is TGCGCCAGCAGCCCCGAGAGGGTCAACTATGGCTACACCTTC. Translation gives CASSPERVNYGYTF. J is TRBJ1-2 and V is TRBV4-3; no clear D gene. V was cut by 4 bases and J by 2 bases, with 11 bases left in between. CDR1 and CDR2 from the germline V gene are LGHNA and YSLEER. The CDR3 is made up of 14 amino acids.

The table lists this clone with a count of one. In nucleotides, the CDR3 is TGCGCCAGCAGCTCGCGACAGGGGAAAACCGGGGAGCTGTTTTTT. It translates to CASSSRQGKTGELFF. The gene calls are TRBV5-1 and TRBJ2-2; 8 bases are a match to TRBD1. The CDR3 runs to 15 residues. Losses at the gene ends were 3 bases for V and 5 bases for J; bases not matched to a gene: 6. Germline V gene data show CDR1 as SGHRS and CDR2 as YFSETQ. Looking up the rest from reference TRBV5-1 and TRBJ2-2 gives the full variable domain: KAGVTQTPRYLIKTRGQQVTLSCSPISGHRSVSWYQQTPGQGLQFLFEYFSETQRNKGNFPGRFSGRQFSNSRSEMNVSTLELGDSALYLCASSSRQGKTGELFFGEGSRLTVL.

This clone was seen only once. The rearrangement links TRBV7-2 to TRBJ1-3; D gene ambiguous. V dropped 8 bases and J dropped 11 bases, with 22 bases sitting between them. The CDR3 contains 14 residues. Germline V CDR1 and CDR2: SGHTA, FQGNSA. CDR3 sequence: CASFLVHPPDSIYF. In DNA form, the CDR3 reads TGTGCCAGCTTTCTCGTACATCCTCCTGATTCCATATATTTT.

This rearrangement joins TRBV15 to TRBJ2-5; 12 bases agree with TRBD2. The length of the CDR3 is 17 residues. Per germline, CDR1 LNHNV and CDR2 YYDKDF (reference sequence). Trimming took 5 bases from V and 3 from J; bases not matched to a gene: 10. This chain's CDR3 is CATSSPGLAGIEETQYF. For the CDR3, the DNA is TGTGCCACCAGCTCACCCGGACTAGCGGGAATCGAAGAGACCCAGTACTTC.

The V and J genes are TRBV28 and TRBJ1-2; possible D gene TRBD1, 5 bases. Trimming cost V 7 bases and J 2 bases, with 20 bases left between them. This CDR3 has 16 amino acids. Germline assignment: CDR1 MDHEN and CDR2 SYDVKM. CDR3 loop: CASTDGGGRKNYGYTF. The CDR3 region has the DNA TGTGCCAGCACGGACGGGGGGGGAAGGAAGAACTATGGCTACACCTTC.

This clone has only a few counts. The chain employs TRBV5-1 and TRBJ2-2; TRBD2 agrees at 10 bases. The CDR3 consists of 15 residues. Germline CDR1 is SGHRS and CDR2 is YFSETQ. The trim removed 4 bases at V and 3 bases at J, leaving 3 bases unmatched. CDR3 amino acids: CASSRTSGYTGELFF. The CDR3 DNA follows: TGCGCCAGCAGCCGGACTAGCGGATACACCGGGGAGCTGTTTTTT.

This chain links TRBV2 with TRBJ2-2; 7 nucleotides line up with TRBD2. The junction had 6 bases not matched to a gene; V was cut back by 7 bases and J by 7 bases. CDR1 and CDR2 (germline): SNHLY, FYNNEI. The CDR3 loop spans 13 amino acids. For the CDR3, the DNA is TGTGCCAGCACCGGGACTACCGGCGGGGAGCTGTTTTTT. Translating gives CASTGTTGGELFF.

The chain couples TRBV5-4 to TRBJ2-1; TRBD2 agrees at 10 bases. The germline V gene encodes CDR1 SGHNT and CDR2 YYREEE (reference sequence). V lost 7 bases to trimming and J lost 4 bases; unmatched junction nucleotides: 5. This CDR3 is 14 amino acids long. The CDR3 sequence: CASARTSGYNEQFF. In nucleotides, the CDR3 is TGTGCCAGCGCTAGGACTAGCGGTTACAATGAGCAGTTCTTC.

V is TRBV27 and J is TRBJ2-5; D possibly corresponds to TRBD2 (5 bases). The V gene's germline CDR1 is MNHEY and CDR2 SMNVEV (reference sequence). The CDR3 consists of 11 residues. Trimming took off 6 bases at V and 9 bases at J, with 11 bases between the two ends. Here the CDR3 DNA reads TGTGCCAGCAGGAAGGAGGCGGCCCAGTACTTC. It is translated as CASRKEAAQYF.

The V call is TRBV28, the J call TRBJ2-1; a possible D gene is TRBD1 (6 bases). Germline V gene data show CDR1 as MDHEN and CDR2 as SYDVKM. With 5 bases removed from V and 7 bases from J, the gap between germline ends came to 18 bases. The CDR3 is 15 amino acids. The CDR3 DNA follows: TGTGCCAGCAGTCCTCCGGGACACCGCTCTAATGAGCAGTTCTTC. It is translated as CASSPPGHRSNEQFF.

The gene calls are TRBV9 and TRBJ1-1, with D maybe TRBD1 (6 bases). V was pared by 4 bases and J by 4 bases, with 14 bases between. In germline, CDR1 is SGDLS, CDR2 YYNGEE. The CDR3 runs to 14 residues. The CDR3, as DNA: TGTGCCAGCAGCCATAGGGGCAGGGGCACTGAAGCTTTCTTT. Translation: CASSHRGRGTEAFF.

The chain uses TRBV7-6 and TRBJ2-5; a weak D match, TRBD2 (5 bases). V lost 4 bases and J 4 bases, leaving 28 bases between the germline ends. Per germline, CDR1 SGHVS and CDR2 FNYEAQ. The length of the CDR3 is 19 residues. This chain's CDR3 is CASSSPQGSGSPRGETQYF. CDR3 sequence (DNA): TGTGCCAGCAGCTCCCCCCAAGGCAGTGGAAGCCCCCGGGGAGAGACCCAGTACTTC. The entire variable domain, with the rest obtained from reference TRBV7-6 and TRBJ2-5, is as follows: GAGVSQSPRYKVTKRGQDVALRCDPISGHVSLYWYRQALGQGPEFLTYFNYEAQQDKSGLPNDRFSAERPEGSISTLTIQRTEQRDSAMYRCASSSPQGSGSPRGETQYFGPGTRLLVL.

Of note for this clone: At one end the junction does not follow the germline gene, possibly because of a read error. This chain uses TRBV5-1 with TRBJ2-2; a possible D gene is TRBD1 (6 bases). Germline CDR1 reads SGHRS; CDR2 reads YFSETQ. CDR3 size: 17 residues. The CDR3 region is CASSLDNTGHYTGKLFF. The CDR3 DNA is TGCGCCAGCAGCTTGGACAATACGGGACACTACACCGGGAAGCTGTTTTTT.

The chain has TRBV15 and TRBJ2-7; D is ambiguous. V was pared by 0 bases and J by 3 bases, with 3 bases between. This CDR3 is 12 amino acids long. Germline CDR1 is LNHNV and CDR2 is YYDKDF (reference sequence). The CDR3 protein is CATSRDSYEQYF. CDR3 nucleotide sequence: TGTGCCACCAGCAGAGATAGCTACGAGCAGTACTTC. Full variable domain (missing parts from reference TRBV15 and TRBJ2-7): DAMVIQNPRYQVTQFGKPVTLSCSQTLNHNVMYWYQQKSSQAPKLLFHYYDKDFNNEADTPDNFQSRRPNTSFCFLDIRSPGLGDTAMYLCATSRDSYEQYFGPGTRLTVT.

The rearrangement joins TRBV7-2 to TRBJ2-3, with TRBD1 as a possible D gene (5 bases). The CDR3 is made up of 14 amino acids. Trimming took off 1 base at V and 6 bases at J, with 11 bases between the two ends. Germline values: CDR1 SGHTA, CDR2 FQGNSA. As DNA, the CDR3 is TGTGCCAGCAGCTTAGAGGGGTCCACGGATACGCAGTATTTT. This encodes CASSLEGSTDTQYF.

The chain couples TRBV5-1 to TRBJ2-7; 7 positions match TRBD1. This CDR3 is 14 amino acids long. Losses at the gene ends were 4 bases for V and 2 bases for J; bases not matched to a gene: 6. The V gene's germline CDR1 is SGHRS and CDR2 YFSETQ. CDR3 loop: CASSGQASTYEQYF. The CDR3 DNA reads as TGCGCCAGCAGCGGACAGGCCTCAACCTACGAGCAGTACTTC.

V usage is TRBV7-2 and J usage is TRBJ1-1; possible D gene TRBD1, 6 bases. The length of the CDR3 is 16 residues. The V end lost 4 bases, the J end lost 1 base, and 16 bases lay between the germline ends. Per the germline V gene, CDR1 is SGHTA and CDR2 is FQGNSA. This chain's CDR3 is CASSSLGGRRNTEAFF. The CDR3 DNA follows: TGTGCCAGCAGCTCCCTCGGGGGGCGGAGGAACACTGAAGCTTTCTTT. The whole variable domain, filled in from reference TRBV7-2 and TRBJ1-1, reads GAGVSQSPSNKVTEKGKDVELRCDPISGHTALYWYRQSLGQGLEFLIYFQGNSAPDKSGLPSDRFSAERTGGSVSTLTIQRTQQEDSAVYLCASSSLGGRRNTEAFFGQGTRLTVV.